Included here is one T cell receptor beta chain sequence, with context. Its antigen remains unknown. Germline CDR1 SGHVS, CDR2 FNYEAQ. The V end lost 1 base, the J end lost 0 bases, and 10 bases lay between the germline ends. The CDR3 spans 15 residues. Sorted-subset replicate PCR reactions contained 150 to 200 ng DNA, corresponding to 29,000 or so T cell genomes. The method was immunoSEQ multiplex PCR; TCRdb's version includes in-frame clones alone and lacks a portion of them. Of around 550,000 clones in the sample, roughly 95% were seen once. These data belong to a study of shared clonotypes between healthy human individuals. Study-level points and caveats: Non-shared clonotypes had lower generation probabilities than those shared by all four donors.

Naive CD8 isolation took CD45RO-negative cells positively selected for CCR7 and excluded terminally differentiated effector memory CD45RA+ cells. What was sequenced was naive CD8+ T cells sorted from blood. This TCR was recovered from a woman under 40 in good health. This chain links TRBV7-6 with TRBJ2-7, with a weak D call TRBD1 (5 bases). As DNA, the CDR3 is TGTGCCAGCAGCTTAGAGGTGGGGCACTCCTACGAGCAGTACTTC. This translates into CASSLEVGHSYEQYF.